These 10 T cell receptor beta chains originate from one sample sequenced in a study of blood T cells in healthy people across ages. Next came a second PCR, run for about 6 to 12 cycles, which used a sample-barcoded 5' primer along with a J-beta primer mix. TCRdb redid the calling of the 5' RACE reads with MiXCR, one entry per CDR3 protein. The sample shows 1.5 million to 2 million distinct CDR3 sequences, about 39% of them seen only once. Sample: blood. The receptor source for this set is a human donor in good health.

A few counts support this clonotype. The chain combines TRBV15 with TRBJ1-1, with D perhaps TRBD1 (6 bases). Trimming shortened V by 5 bases and J by 11 bases, and 15 bases separated the two germline ends. This CDR3 has 12 residues. CDR1 is LNHNV, CDR2 YYDKDF, per germline (reference sequence). CDR3 in amino acids: CATSYNTGRAFF. The CDR3 DNA follows: TGTGCCACCAGCTACAACACAGGGAGGGCTTTCTTT.

The genes are TRBV20-1 and TRBJ2-1; TRBD1 agrees at 10 bases. Germline V CDR1 and CDR2: DFQATT, SNEGSKA (reference sequence). V lost 8 bases to trimming and J lost 9 bases; unmatched junction nucleotides: 7. CDR3 size: 12 residues. CDR3 DNA: TGCAGTACATCGACAGGGGGCAGTGAGCAGTTCTTC. The encoded protein is CSTSTGGSEQFF.

The chain links TRBV11-3 to TRBJ2-7; D might be TRBD2 (5 bases). Trimming took off 5 bases at V and 3 bases at J, with 14 bases between the two ends. CDR1 and CDR2 (germline): SGHNT, YENEEA. This CDR3 is built from 14 residues. The CDR3 sequence: CASSQPDLFYEQYF. For the CDR3, the DNA is TGTGCCAGCAGCCAACCGGACTTATTCTACGAGCAGTACTTC.

This chain uses TRBV28 with TRBJ2-1; possible D gene TRBD1, 5 bases. Between the trimmed V and J ends, which lost 2 bases and 3 bases, there was a span of 14 bases. Germline V gives CDR1 MDHEN, CDR2 SYDVKM. The CDR3 spans 16 residues. CDR3 protein: CASSLRARGVYNEQFF. The CDR3 coding sequence is TGTGCCAGCAGTTTAAGAGCTAGGGGCGTCTACAATGAGCAGTTCTTC.

This clonotype was seen a few times. This sequence joins TRBV20-1 and TRBJ2-7; 10 bases align to TRBD1. Germline lookup yields CDR1 DFQATT and CDR2 SNEGSKA (reference sequence). The ends lost 3 bases at V and 4 bases at J; junction bases unmatched: 3. CDR3 size: 13 residues. CDR3 in amino acids: CSARDRGYYEQYF. DNA of the CDR3: TGCAGTGCTAGGGACAGGGGGTATTACGAGCAGTACTTC.

The chain combines TRBV12-3 or TRBV12-4 with TRBJ2-1, with 14 bases lining up with TRBD2. Unmatched junction bases numbered 13, after V lost 1 base and J lost 5 bases. CDR3 length equals 20 residues. CDR3 sequence (DNA): TGTGCCAGCAGTTTAGACCCCAGGACTAGCGGGGGGCCACGAAACAATGAGCAGTTCTTC. It yields the protein CASSLDPRTSGGPRNNEQFF.

This clonotype showed up many times. The V and J genes are TRBV7-3 and TRBJ2-7, with D maybe TRBD2 (6 bases). The germline V gene encodes CDR1 SGHTA and CDR2 FQGTGA. V gave up 2 bases and J gave up 2 bases, with 10 bases separating them. The CDR3 sequence is 14 residues long. This CDR3 is CASSLAEGAYEQYF. CDR3 nucleotide sequence: TGTGCCAGCAGCTTAGCGGAGGGAGCCTACGAGCAGTACTTC.

This clonotype was found a few times. The rearrangement links TRBV25-1 to TRBJ1-1; D uncertain. The germline gives CDR1 MGHDK, CDR2 SYGVNS. Trimming removed 6 bases at V and 1 base at J, with 9 bases between. This CDR3 is built from 13 residues. CDR3 in amino acids: CASRKRENTEAFF. The CDR3 nucleotides are TGTGCCAGCAGAAAAAGGGAGAACACTGAAGCTTTCTTT.

The gene calls are TRBV10-3 and TRBJ2-5, with 10 bases aligning to TRBD2. The CDR3 runs to 12 residues. The germline gives CDR1 ENHRY, CDR2 SYGVKD. V lost 10 bases and J lost 3; bases outside the gene matches: 2. The CDR3 DNA is TGTGCCACCCTAGCGGGGGAAGAGACCCAGTACTTC. Amino acids: CATLAGEETQYF.

This rearrangement joins TRBV4-3 to TRBJ1-1, with D perhaps TRBD1 (5 bases). Trimming took off 4 bases at V and 1 base at J, with 19 bases between the two ends. The CDR3 consists of 17 residues. From germline, CDR1 is LGHNA and CDR2 YSLEER. For the CDR3, the DNA is TGCGCCAGCAGCCGACAGTCCTGGGAGGGCGGGAACACTGAAGCTTTCTTT. Translation: CASSRQSWEGGNTEAFF.